These 10 T cell receptor beta chains were all obtained from the same sample, sequenced in a study of T cells in Graves' hyperthyroidism and ophthalmopathy. Authors of the study amplified TCR beta CDR3 regions from RNA transcripts. First-round RT-PCR with HTBI primers amplified the TCR CDR3 region. TCRdb itself ran the multiplex PCR reads through MiXCR, one entry per CDR3 protein. The sample includes about 250,000 distinct CDR3 sequences, around 24% of them seen just once. Sequencing used blood. Receptors were obtained from a woman aged 40 to 50 with Graves' ophthalmopathy.

This clonotype was detected many times. The genes are TRBV4-1 and TRBJ2-7; perhaps TRBD1 as D (6 bases). Trimming removed 5 bases at V and 2 bases at J, with 10 bases between. CDR1 is MGHRA and CDR2 is YSYEKL in the germline V gene. This CDR3 comprises 13 residues. CDR3 protein: CASSSRQAYEQYF. CDR3 in DNA: TGCGCCAGCAGCTCCAGACAGGCCTACGAGCAGTACTTC.

This clonotype was seen at least ten times. The CDR3 nucleotides read TGTGCCAGCACCAGTTTAGAGACCCAGTACTTC. Translating gives CASTSLETQYF. The chain couples TRBV28 to TRBJ2-5; no clear D gene. The CDR3 consists of 11 residues. Trimming took 7 bases from V and 4 from J, leaving 7 bases between them. Per the germline V gene, CDR1 is MDHEN and CDR2 is SYDVKM.

In its sample, this clonotype was seen many times. The chain uses TRBV6-5 and TRBJ2-5; D might be TRBD2 (5 bases). The germline CDR1 and CDR2 sequences are MNHEY and SVGAGI. V was pared by 4 bases and J by 4 bases, with 16 bases between. The CDR3 is 15 amino acids. CDR3 DNA: TGTGCCAGCAGTTTCGGGCCGGGGAACGCAGAGACCCAGTACTTC. Its protein is CASSFGPGNAETQYF.

This clonotype came up many times. This chain connects TRBV10-3 to TRBJ1-1; D is perhaps TRBD1 (5 bases). Germline lookup yields CDR1 ENHRY and CDR2 SYGVKD. The V end lost 7 bases, the J end lost 0 bases, and 12 bases lay between the germline ends. This CDR3 contains 14 residues. The DNA for the CDR3 is TGTGCCATCAAGAAGGGGAGCATGAACACTGAAGCTTTCTTT. This codes for CAIKKGSMNTEAFF.

This clonotype was picked up many times. This chain connects TRBV5-1 to TRBJ1-2; D ambiguous. The CDR3 runs 12 residues. V dropped 7 bases and J dropped 4 bases, with 11 bases sitting between them. Looked up from germline, CDR1 is SGHRS and CDR2 is YFSETQ. This chain's CDR3 is CASGLASYGYTF. The CDR3 DNA is TGCGCCAGCGGGCTGGCATCCTATGGCTACACCTTC.

In this sample, this clonotype turned up many times. The CDR3 loop reads CASSQDWATGNTIYF. CDR3 nucleotide sequence: TGTGCCAGCAGCCAAGATTGGGCGACTGGAAACACCATATATTTT. The rearrangement uses TRBV3-1 and TRBJ1-3; no firm D call. The V end was cut by 0 bases, the J end by 2 bases, with 8 bases between. Germline V gene data show CDR1 as LGHDT and CDR2 as YNNKEL (reference sequence). The CDR3 length is 15 residues.

This clonotype was seen repeatedly, ten times or more. The J gene is TRBJ2-7, the V gene TRBV2; TRBD2 is a possible D gene (6 bases). Germline values: CDR1 SNHLY, CDR2 FYNNEI. V was pared by 8 bases and J by 2 bases, with 16 bases between. The CDR3 covers 14 residues. CDR3 nucleotide sequence: TGTGCCAGCGGGACGGGAGAGGGGACCTACGAGCAGTACTTC. This gives the protein CASGTGEGTYEQYF.

The table lists this clonotype with many counts. DNA for the CDR3: TGTGCCAGCAGTTTACACAGGGGGACCCTCTACGAGCAGTACTTC. Translated, it gives CASSLHRGTLYEQYF. The rearrangement links TRBV27 to TRBJ2-7; 8 bases map to TRBD1. J gave up 3 bases and V 2 bases, and 6 bases lay outside the gene matches. This CDR3 region has 15 residues. CDR1 MNHEY and CDR2 SMNVEV come from the germline V gene (reference sequence).

Many counts were recorded for this clonotype. In nucleotides, the CDR3 is TGTGCCAGCAGTCCTCCTAGGGGCATTTCGTCTAACTATGGCTACACCTTC. The encoded protein is CASSPPRGISSNYGYTF. The chain employs TRBV28 and TRBJ1-2, with D possibly matching TRBD1 (5 bases). The germline V and J ends were trimmed by 5 bases and 0 bases, with 19 bases remaining between them. From germline, CDR1 is MDHEN and CDR2 SYDVKM. This CDR3 comprises 17 residues.

This clonotype was recorded many times. The J gene is TRBJ1-5, the V gene TRBV6-1; D gene ambiguous. V lost 2 bases and J lost 2, with 16 bases in between. CDR3 length equals 17 residues. Germline CDR1 and CDR2: MNHNS and SASEGT. The CDR3 region has the DNA TGTGCCAGCAGTGAAAGGGCAGAAAGGCTGCGCAATCAGCCCCAGCATTTT. This sequence encodes CASSERAERLRNQPQHF.